Detailed here is one T cell receptor beta chain. This specimen comes from a study of PD-L1 blockade in urothelial cancer. Across the whole study: Blood samples had a median of about 140,000 T cells, tens of thousands of unique TCRs, and clonality about 0.074.

Time point denoted: pretreatment peripheral blood. Some clones are missing from TCRdb's copy, which holds only in-frame ones; the method was immunoSEQ multiplex PCR. The sample records tens of thousands of clones, over 75% being singletons. This CDR3 spans 15 amino acids. CDR1 is SGHRS, CDR2 YFSETQ, per germline. Deletions cut 0 bases from V and 6 bases from J, with 12 bases between. The sequences come from PBMCs, collected around atezolizumab (anti-PD-L1) treatment. The receptor comes from a man between 65 and 85 years old with urothelial cancer. V usage is TRBV5-1 and J usage is TRBJ2-2; a possible D gene is TRBD1 (6 bases). The CDR3: CASSLGWGHAGELFF. DNA of the CDR3: TGCGCCAGCAGCTTGGGCTGGGGGCACGCCGGGGAGCTGTTTTTT.